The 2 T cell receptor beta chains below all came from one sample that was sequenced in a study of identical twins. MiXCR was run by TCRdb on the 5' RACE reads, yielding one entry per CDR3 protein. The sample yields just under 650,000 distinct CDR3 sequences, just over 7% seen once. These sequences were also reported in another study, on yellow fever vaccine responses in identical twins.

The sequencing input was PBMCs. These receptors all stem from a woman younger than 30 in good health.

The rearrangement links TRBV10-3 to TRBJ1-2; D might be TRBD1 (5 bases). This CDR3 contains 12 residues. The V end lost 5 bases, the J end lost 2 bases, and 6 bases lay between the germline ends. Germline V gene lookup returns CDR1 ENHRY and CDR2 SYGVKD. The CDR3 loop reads CAISRQNYGYTF. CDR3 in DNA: TGTGCCATCAGTAGACAGAACTATGGCTACACCTTC.

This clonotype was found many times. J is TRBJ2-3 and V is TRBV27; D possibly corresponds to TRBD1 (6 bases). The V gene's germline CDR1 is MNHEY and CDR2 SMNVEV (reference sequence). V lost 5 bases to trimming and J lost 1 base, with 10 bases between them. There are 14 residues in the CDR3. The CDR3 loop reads CASSKRQGTDTQYF. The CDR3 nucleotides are TGTGCCAGCAGTAAAAGACAGGGCACAGATACGCAGTATTTT.